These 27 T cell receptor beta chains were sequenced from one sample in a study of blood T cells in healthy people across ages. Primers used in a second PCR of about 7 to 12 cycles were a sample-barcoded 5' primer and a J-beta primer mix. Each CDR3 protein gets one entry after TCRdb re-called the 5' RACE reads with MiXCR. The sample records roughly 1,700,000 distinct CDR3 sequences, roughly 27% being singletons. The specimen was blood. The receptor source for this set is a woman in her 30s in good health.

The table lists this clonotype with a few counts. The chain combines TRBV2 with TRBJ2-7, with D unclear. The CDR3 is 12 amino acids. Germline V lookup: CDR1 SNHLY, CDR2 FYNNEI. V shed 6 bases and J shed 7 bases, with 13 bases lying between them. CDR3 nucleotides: TGTGCCAGCAGAGACCCGGTGAGGGAGCAGTACTTC. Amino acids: CASRDPVREQYF.

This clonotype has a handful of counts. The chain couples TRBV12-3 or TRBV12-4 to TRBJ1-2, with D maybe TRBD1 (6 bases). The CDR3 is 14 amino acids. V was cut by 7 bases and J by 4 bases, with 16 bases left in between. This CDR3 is CASTRNRALYGYTF. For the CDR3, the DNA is TGTGCCAGCACCCGTAACAGGGCCCTCTATGGCTACACCTTC.

CDR3 DNA sequence: TGTGCCACCAGCAGAGATTTCGGCCCGGGAGACACTGAAGCTTTCTTT. Amino acids: CATSRDFGPGDTEAFF. The chain recombines TRBV15 with TRBJ1-1; D unclear. V was clipped by 0 bases and J by 3 bases, with 14 bases between them. The CDR3 runs to 16 residues. Germline V lookup: CDR1 LNHNV, CDR2 YYDKDF (reference sequence). Full variable domain (outside the CDR3, taken from reference TRBV15 and TRBJ1-1): DAMVIQNPRYQVTQFGKPVTLSCSQTLNHNVMYWYQQKSSQAPKLLFHYYDKDFNNEADTPDNFQSRRPNTSFCFLDIRSPGLGDTAMYLCATSRDFGPGDTEAFFGQGTRLTVV.

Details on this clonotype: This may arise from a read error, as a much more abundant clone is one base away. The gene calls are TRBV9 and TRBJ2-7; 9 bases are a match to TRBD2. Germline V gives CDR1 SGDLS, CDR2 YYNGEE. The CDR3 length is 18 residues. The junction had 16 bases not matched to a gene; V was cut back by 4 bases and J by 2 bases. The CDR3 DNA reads TGTGCCAGCAGCTACGAACTAGCGGGCCCCCAGAAGACCTACGAGCAGTACTTC. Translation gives CASSYELAGPQKTYEQYF.

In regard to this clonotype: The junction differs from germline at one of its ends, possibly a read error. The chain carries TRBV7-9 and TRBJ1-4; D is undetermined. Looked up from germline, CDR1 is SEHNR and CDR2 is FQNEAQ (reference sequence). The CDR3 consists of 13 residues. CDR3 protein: CTSSLGLNEKLFF. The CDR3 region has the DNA TGTACCAGCAGCTTAGGACTTAATGAAAAACTGTTTTTT.

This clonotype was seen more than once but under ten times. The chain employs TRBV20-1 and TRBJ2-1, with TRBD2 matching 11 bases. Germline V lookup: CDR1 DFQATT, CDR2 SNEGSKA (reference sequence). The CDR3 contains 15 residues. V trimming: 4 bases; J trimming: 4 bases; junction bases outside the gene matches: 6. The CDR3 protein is CSAMGGTSGYNEQFF. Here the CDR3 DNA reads TGCAGTGCTATGGGGGGGACTAGCGGTTACAATGAGCAGTTCTTC.

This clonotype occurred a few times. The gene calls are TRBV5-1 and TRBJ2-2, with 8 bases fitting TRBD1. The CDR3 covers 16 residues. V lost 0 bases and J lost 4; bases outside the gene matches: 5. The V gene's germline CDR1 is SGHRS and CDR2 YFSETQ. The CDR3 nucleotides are TGCGCCAGCAGCTTGGGTCCGCAGGGGGCCACCGGGGAGCTGTTTTTT. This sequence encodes CASSLGPQGATGELFF.

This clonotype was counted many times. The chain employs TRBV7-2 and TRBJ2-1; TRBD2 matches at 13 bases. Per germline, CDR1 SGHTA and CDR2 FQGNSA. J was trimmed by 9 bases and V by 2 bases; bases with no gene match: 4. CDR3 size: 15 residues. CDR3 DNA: TGTGCCAGCAGCTTACAACTAGCGGGGGGGCGTGAGCAGTTCTTC. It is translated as CASSLQLAGGREQFF.

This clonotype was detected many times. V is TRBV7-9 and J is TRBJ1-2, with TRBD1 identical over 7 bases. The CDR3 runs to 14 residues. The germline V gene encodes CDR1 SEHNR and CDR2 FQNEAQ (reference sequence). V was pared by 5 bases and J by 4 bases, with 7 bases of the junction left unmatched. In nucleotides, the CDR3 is TGTGCCAGCAGCGCATCGACAGGGTTCTATGGCTACACCTTC. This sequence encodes CASSASTGFYGYTF.

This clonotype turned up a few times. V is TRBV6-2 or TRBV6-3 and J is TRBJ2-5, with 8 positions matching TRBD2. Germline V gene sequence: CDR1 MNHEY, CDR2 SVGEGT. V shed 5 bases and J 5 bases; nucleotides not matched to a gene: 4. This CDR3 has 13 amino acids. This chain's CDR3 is CASSGTRFETQYF. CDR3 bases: TGTGCCAGCAGTGGGACTAGATTTGAGACCCAGTACTTC.

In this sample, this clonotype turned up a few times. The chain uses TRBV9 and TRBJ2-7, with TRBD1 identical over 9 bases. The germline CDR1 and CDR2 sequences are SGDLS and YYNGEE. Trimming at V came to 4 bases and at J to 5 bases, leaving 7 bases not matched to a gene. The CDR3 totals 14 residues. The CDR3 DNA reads TGTGCCAGCAGCCCAAGACAGGGGGGGGACGAGCAGTACTTC. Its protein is CASSPRQGGDEQYF.

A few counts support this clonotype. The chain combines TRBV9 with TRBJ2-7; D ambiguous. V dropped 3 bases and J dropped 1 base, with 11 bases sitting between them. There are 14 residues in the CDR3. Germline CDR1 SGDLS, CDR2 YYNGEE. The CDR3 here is CASSAEADSYEQYF. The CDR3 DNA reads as TGTGCCAGCAGCGCAGAGGCCGATTCCTACGAGCAGTACTTC.

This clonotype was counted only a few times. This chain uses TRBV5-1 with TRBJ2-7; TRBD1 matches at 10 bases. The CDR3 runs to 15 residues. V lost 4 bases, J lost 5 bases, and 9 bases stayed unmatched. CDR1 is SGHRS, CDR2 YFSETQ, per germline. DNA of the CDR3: TGCGCCAGCAGCCTGCGGACAGGGGGTGAAGACGAGCAGTACTTC. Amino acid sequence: CASSLRTGGEDEQYF.

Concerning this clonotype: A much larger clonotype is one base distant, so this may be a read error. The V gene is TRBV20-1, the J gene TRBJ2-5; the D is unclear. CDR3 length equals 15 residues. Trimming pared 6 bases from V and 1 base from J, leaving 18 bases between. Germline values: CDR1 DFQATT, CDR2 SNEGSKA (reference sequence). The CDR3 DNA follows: TGCAGTGCGAGTCCCATCATAGCACCCCAAGAGACCCAGTACTTC. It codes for CSASPIIAPQETQYF.

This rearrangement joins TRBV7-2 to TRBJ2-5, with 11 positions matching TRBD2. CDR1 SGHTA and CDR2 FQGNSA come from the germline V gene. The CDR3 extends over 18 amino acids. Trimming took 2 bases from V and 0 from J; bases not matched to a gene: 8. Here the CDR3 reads CASSLWLAGGTYQETQYF. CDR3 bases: TGTGCCAGCAGCTTATGGCTAGCGGGGGGCACGTACCAAGAGACCCAGTACTTC.

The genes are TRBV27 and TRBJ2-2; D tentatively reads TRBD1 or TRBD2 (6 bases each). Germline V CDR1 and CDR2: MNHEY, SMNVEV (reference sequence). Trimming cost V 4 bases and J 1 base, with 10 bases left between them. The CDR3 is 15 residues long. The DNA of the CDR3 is TGTGCCAGCAGTTACGGGGGCAAGAACACCGGGGAGCTGTTTTTT. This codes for CASSYGGKNTGELFF.

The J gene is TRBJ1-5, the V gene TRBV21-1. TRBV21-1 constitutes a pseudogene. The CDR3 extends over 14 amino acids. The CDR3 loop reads CASSKLQLYQPQHF. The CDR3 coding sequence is TGTGCCAGCAGCAAGTTACAGCTTTATCAGCCCCAGCATTTT.

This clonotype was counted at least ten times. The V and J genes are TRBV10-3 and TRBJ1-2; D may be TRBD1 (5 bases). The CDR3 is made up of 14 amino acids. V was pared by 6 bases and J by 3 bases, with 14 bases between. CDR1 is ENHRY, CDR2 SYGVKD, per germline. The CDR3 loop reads CAIRAGTGDYGYTF. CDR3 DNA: TGTGCCATCAGGGCCGGGACCGGAGACTATGGCTACACCTTC.

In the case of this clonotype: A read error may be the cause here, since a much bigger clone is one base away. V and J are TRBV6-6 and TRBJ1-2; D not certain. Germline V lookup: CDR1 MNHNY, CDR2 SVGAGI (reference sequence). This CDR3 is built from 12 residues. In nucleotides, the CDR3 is TGTGCCAGCAGTCCTCCCAACTATGGCTACGCCTTC. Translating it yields CASSPPNYGYAF.

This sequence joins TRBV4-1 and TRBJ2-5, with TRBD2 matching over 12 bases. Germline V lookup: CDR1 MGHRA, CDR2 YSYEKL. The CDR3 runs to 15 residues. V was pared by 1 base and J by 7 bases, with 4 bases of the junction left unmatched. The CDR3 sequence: CASSQGLAGAATQYF. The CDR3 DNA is TGCGCCAGCAGCCAAGGACTAGCGGGAGCGGCGACCCAGTACTTC.

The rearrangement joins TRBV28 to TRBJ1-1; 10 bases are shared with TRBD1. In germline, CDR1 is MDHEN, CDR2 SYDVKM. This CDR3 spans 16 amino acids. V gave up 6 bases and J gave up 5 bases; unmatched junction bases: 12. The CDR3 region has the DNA TGTGCCAGCAGCCAGGTTGGACAGGGGGACAGAACTGAAGCTTTCTTT. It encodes CASSQVGQGDRTEAFF.

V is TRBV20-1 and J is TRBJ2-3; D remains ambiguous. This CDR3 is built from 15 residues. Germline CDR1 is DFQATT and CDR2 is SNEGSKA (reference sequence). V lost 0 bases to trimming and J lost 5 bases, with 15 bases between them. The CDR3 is CSARDQSPRVDTQYF. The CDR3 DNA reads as TGCAGTGCTAGAGATCAGTCGCCAAGGGTAGATACGCAGTATTTT.

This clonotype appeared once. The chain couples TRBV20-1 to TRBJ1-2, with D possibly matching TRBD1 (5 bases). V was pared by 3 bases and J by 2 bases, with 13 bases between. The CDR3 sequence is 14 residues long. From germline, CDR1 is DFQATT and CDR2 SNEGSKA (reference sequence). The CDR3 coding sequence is TGCAGTGCTAGTAGGGACCGGAGGAACTATGGCTACACCTTC. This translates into CSASRDRRNYGYTF.

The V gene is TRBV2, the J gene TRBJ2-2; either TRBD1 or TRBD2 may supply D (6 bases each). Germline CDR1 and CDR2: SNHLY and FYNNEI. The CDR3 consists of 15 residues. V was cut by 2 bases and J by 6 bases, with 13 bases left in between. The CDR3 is CASSENGGLSGELFF. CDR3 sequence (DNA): TGTGCCAGCAGTGAAAATGGGGGGCTCTCCGGGGAGCTGTTTTTT.

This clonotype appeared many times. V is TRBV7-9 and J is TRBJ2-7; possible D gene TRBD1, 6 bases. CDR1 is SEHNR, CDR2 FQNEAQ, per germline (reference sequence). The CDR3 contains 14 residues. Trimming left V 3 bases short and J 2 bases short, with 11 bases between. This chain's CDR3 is CASSLSGAAYEQYF. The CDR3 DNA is TGTGCCAGCAGCTTGTCAGGGGCCGCCTACGAGCAGTACTTC.

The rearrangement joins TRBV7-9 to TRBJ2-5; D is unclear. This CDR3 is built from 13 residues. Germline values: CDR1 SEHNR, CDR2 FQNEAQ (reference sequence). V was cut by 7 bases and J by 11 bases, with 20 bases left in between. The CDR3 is CASILGSYNEQYF. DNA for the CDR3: TGTGCCAGCATCCTAGGCTCCTACAATGAACAGTACTTC.

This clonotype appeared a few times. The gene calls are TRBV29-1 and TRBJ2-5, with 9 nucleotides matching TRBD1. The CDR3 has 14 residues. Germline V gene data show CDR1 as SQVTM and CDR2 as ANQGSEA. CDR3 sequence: CSAAKDRGQETQYF. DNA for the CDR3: TGCAGTGCTGCCAAGGACAGGGGCCAAGAGACCCAGTACTTC.